This T cell receptor (beta chain) was recovered during a study of OX40 agonist ivuxolimab in advanced cancers. Assay used: immunoSEQ multiplex PCR; TCRdb lists only in-frame clones, some missing. Here the sample spans 50,000 to 75,000 clones, approximately 88% being singletons. Baseline, cycle 4 day 1, and cycle 7 day 1 were the blood sampling points. This CDR3 comprises 14 residues. Germline V CDR1 and CDR2: SGHRS, YFSETQ. Trimming took off 2 bases at V and 0 bases at J, with 9 bases between the two ends. This sequence joins TRBV5-1 and TRBJ2-7; D remains unclear. This clonotype originated in an adult with an advanced solid tumor such as melanoma, head and neck, liver or kidney cancer. The material was CD4+ or CD8+ T cells sorted from blood, obtained in a trial of the OX40 agonist ivuxolimab. In DNA, the CDR3 is TGCGCCAGCAGCTTAGGCGGTGACTCCTACGAGCAGTACTTC. It yields the protein CASSLGGDSYEQYF.